This TCR beta chain was sequenced during a study of T cells in Graves' hyperthyroidism and ophthalmopathy. General study findings and limits: Using 13 V-J features, a model discriminated ophthalmopathy from stable hyperthyroidism. Blood samples included most of the expanded thyroid clonotypes exceeding 0.001.

This clonotype was detected many times. Its antigen remains unknown. Amplified TCR beta CDR3 regions came from RNA transcripts. Primed by the HTBI set, a first-round RT-PCR was run on the TCR CDR3. TCRdb reprocessed the multiplex PCR reads via MiXCR and lists one record per CDR3 protein. The repertoire has 610,000 or so distinct CDR3 sequences, more than 45% of them found once; the top ten carry around 8%. The patients, who ranged from 18 to 65 in age, presented with newly diagnosed hyperthyroidism lasting under 2 months. Between the trimmed V and J ends, which lost 3 bases and 8 bases, there was a span of 13 bases. Germline CDR1 and CDR2: LNHDA and SQIVND (reference sequence). The CDR3 totals 13 residues.

The sequence came from a woman aged 18-29 years with Graves' hyperthyroidism. The V and J genes are TRBV19 and TRBJ1-2; D gene ambiguous. The sequenced material came from peripheral blood or thyroid tissue (not recorded which). The CDR3 DNA reads TGTGCCAGTAGTATGAGAAGGGTTGGGGGCTACACCTTC. Its translation is CASSMRRVGGYTF. The variable domain in full, completed from reference TRBV19 and TRBJ1-2, reads DGGITQSPKYLFRKEGQNVTLSCEQNLNHDAMYWYRQDPGQGLRLIYYSQIVNDFQKGDIAEGYSVSREKKESFPLTVTSAQKNPTAFYLCASSMRRVGGYTFGSGTRLTVV.